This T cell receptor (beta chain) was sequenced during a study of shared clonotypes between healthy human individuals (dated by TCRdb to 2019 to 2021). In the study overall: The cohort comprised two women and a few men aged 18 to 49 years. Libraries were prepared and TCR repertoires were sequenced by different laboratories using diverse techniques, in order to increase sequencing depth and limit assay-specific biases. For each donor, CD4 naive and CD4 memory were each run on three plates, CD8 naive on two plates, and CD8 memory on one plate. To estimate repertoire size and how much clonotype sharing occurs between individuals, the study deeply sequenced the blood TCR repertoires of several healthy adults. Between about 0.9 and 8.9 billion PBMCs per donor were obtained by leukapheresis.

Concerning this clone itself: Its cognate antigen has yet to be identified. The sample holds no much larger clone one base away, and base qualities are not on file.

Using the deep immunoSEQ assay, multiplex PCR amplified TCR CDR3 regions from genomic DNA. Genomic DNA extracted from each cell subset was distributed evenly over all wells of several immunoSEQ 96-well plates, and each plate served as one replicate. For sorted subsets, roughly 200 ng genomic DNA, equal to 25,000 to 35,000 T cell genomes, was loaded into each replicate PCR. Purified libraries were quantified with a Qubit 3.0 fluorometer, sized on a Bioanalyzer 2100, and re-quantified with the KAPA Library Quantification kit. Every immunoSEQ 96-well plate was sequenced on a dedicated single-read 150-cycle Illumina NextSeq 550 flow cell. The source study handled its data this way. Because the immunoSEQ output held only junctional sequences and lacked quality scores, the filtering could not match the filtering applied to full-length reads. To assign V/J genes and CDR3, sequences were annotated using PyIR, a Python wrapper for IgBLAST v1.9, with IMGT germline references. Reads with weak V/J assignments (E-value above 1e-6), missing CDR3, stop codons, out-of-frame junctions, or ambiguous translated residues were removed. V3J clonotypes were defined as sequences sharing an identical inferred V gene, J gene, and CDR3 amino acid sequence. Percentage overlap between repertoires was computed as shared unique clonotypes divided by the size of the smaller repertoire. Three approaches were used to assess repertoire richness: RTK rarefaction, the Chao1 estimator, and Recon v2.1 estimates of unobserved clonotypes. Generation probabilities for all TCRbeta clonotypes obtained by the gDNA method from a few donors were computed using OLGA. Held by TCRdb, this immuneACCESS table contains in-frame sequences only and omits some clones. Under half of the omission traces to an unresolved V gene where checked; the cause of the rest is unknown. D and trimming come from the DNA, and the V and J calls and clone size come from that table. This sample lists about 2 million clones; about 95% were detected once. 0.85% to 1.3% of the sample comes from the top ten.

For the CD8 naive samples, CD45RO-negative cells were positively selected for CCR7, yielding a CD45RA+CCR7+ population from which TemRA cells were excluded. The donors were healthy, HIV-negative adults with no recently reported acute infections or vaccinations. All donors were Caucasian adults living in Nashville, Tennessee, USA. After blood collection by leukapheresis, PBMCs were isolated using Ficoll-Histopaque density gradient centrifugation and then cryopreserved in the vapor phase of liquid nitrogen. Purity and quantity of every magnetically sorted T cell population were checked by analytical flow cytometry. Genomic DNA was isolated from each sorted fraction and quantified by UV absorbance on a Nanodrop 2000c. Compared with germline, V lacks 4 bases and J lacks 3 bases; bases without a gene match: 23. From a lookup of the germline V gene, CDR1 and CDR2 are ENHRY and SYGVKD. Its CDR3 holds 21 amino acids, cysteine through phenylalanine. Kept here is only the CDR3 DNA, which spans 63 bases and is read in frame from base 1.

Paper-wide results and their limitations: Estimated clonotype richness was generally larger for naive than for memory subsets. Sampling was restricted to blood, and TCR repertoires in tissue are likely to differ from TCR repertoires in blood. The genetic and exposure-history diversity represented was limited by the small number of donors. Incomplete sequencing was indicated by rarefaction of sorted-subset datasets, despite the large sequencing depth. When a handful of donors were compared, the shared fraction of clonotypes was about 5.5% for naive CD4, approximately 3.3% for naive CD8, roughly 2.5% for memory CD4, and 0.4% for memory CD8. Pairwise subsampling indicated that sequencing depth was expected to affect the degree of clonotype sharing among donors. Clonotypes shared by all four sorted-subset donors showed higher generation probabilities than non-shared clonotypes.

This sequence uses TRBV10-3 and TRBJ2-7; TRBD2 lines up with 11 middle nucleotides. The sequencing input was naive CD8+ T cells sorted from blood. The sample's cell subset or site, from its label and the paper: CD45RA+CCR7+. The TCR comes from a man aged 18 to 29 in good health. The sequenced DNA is TGTGCCATCAGTGGGACAGGGGATGGGGCTAGCGGGAGGTCTGCACTCTACGAGCAGTACTTC. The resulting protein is CAISGTGDGASGRSALYEQYF.